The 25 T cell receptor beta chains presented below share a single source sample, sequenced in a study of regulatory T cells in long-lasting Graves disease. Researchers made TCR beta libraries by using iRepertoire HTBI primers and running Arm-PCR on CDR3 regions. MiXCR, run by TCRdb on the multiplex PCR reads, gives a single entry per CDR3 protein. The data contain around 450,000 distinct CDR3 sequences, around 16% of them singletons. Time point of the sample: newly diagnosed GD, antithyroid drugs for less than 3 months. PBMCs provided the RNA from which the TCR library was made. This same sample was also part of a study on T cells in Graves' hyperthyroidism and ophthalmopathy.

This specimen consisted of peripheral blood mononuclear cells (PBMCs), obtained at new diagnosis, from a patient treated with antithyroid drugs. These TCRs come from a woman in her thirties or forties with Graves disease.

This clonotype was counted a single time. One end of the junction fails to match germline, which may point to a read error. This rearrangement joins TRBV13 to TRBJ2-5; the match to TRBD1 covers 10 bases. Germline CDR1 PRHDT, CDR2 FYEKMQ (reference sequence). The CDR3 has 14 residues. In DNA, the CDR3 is TGTGCCAGCAGCTTGACAGGGGGCCAAGAGGCCCAGTACTTC. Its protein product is CASSLTGGQEAQYF.

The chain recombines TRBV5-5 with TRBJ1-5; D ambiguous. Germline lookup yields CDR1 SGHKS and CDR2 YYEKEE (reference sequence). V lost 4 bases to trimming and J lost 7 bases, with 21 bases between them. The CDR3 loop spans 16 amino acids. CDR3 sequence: CASSEWHMEEGQPQHF. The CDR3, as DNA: TGTGCCAGCAGCGAGTGGCACATGGAGGAGGGACAGCCCCAGCATTTT.

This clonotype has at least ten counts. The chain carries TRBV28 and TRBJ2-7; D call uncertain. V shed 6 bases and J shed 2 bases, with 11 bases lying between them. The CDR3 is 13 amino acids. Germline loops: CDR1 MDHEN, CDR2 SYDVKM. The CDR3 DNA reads TGTGCCAGCAGCTTAGACACTACCTACGAGCAGTACTTC. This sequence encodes CASSLDTTYEQYF. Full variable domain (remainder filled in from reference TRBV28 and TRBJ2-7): DVKVTQSSRYLVKRTGEKVFLECVQDMDHENMFWYRQDPGLGLRLIYFSYDVKMKEKGDIPEGYSVSREKKERFSLILESASTNQTSMYLCASSLDTTYEQYFGPGTRLTVT.

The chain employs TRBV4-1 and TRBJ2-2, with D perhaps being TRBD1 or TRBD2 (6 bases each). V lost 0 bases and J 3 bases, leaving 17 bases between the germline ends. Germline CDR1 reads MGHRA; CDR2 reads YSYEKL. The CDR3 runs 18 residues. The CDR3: CASSQDGGQGTYTGELFF. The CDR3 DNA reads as TGCGCCAGCAGCCAAGATGGGGGCCAGGGGACTTACACCGGGGAGCTGTTTTTT.

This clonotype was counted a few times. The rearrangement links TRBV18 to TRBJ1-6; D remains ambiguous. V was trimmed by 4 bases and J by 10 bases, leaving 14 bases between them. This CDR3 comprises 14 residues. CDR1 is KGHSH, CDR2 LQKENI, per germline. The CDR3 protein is CASSRERDSSPLHF. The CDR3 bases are TGTGCCAGCTCACGGGAAAGGGATTCATCACCCCTCCACTTT.

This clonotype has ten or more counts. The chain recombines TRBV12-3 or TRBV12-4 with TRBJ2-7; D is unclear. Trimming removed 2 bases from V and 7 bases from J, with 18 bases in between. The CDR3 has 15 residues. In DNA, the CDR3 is TGTGCCAGCAGTTTACTAGAATTGAGCTATGGGGAGCAGTACTTC. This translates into CASSLLELSYGEQYF.

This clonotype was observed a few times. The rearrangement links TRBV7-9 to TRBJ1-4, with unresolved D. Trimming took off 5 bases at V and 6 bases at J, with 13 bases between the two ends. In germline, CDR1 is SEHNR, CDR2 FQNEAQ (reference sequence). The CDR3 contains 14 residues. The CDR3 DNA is TGTGCCAGCAGCCCAGAGGGCGCCGATGAAAAACTGTTTTTT. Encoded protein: CASSPEGADEKLFF.

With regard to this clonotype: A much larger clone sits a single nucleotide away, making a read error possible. The CDR3 DNA follows: TGTGCCGGCAGTTTAGCAGCAGGACTATACACTGAAGCTTTCTTT. Residues: CAGSLAAGLYTEAFF. V is TRBV12-3 or TRBV12-4 and J is TRBJ1-1, with no clear D. The CDR3 totals 15 residues.

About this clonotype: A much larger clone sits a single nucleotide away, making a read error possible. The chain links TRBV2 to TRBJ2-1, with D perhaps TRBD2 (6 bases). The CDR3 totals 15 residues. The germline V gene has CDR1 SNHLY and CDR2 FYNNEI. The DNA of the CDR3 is TGTGCCAGCATGCCGGGACTCAGCTCCTACGATGAGCAGTTCTTC. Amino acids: CASMPGLSSYDEQFF.

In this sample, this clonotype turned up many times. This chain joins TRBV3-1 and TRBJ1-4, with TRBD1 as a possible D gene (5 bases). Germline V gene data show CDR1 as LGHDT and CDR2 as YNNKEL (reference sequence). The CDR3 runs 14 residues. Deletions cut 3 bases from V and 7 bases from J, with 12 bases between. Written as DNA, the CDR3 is TGTGCCAGCAGCCAGCTCCGGGGCGGTGAAAAACTGTTTTTT. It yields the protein CASSQLRGGEKLFF.

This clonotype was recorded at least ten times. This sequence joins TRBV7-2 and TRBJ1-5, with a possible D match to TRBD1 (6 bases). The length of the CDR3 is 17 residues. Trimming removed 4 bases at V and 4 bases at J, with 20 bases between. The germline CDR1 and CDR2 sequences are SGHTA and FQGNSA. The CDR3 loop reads CASSSTGTWGYNQPQHF. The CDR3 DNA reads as TGTGCCAGCAGCTCCACAGGGACCTGGGGGTATAATCAGCCCCAGCATTTT. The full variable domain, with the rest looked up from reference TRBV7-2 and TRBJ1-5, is GAGVSQSPSNKVTEKGKDVELRCDPISGHTALYWYRQSLGQGLEFLIYFQGNSAPDKSGLPSDRFSAERTGGSVSTLTIQRTQQEDSAVYLCASSSTGTWGYNQPQHFGDGTRLSIL.

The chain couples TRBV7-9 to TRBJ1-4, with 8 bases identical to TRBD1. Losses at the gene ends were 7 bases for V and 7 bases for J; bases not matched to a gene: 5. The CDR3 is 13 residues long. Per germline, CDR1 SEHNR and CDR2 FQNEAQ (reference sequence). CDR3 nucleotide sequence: TGTGCCAGCACCACTCAGGGGGCTGAAAAACTGTTTTTT. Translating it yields CASTTQGAEKLFF.

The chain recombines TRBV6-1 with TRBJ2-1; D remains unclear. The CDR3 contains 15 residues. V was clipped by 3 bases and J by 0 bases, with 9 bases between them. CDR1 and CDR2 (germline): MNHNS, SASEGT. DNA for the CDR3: TGTGCCAGCAGTGAGACCCTCAGCTCCTACAATGAGCAGTTCTTC. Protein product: CASSETLSSYNEQFF.

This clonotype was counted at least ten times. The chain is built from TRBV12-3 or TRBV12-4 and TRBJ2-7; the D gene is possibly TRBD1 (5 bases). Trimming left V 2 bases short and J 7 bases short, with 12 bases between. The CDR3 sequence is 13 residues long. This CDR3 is CASSLRGLREQYF. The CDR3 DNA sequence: TGTGCCAGCAGTTTAAGGGGTTTGAGGGAGCAGTACTTC.

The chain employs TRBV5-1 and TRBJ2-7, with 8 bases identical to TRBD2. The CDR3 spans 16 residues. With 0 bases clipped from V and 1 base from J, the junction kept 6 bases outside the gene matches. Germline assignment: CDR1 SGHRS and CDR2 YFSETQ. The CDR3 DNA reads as TGCGCCAGCAGCTTGGCACTAGCGGAGATATCCTACGAGCAGTACTTC. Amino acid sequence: CASSLALAEISYEQYF.

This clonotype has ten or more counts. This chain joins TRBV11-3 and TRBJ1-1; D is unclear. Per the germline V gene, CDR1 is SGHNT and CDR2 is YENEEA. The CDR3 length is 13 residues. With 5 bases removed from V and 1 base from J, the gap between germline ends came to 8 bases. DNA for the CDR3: TGTGCCAGCAGCAGTATAAGGAACACTGAAGCTTTCTTT. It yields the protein CASSSIRNTEAFF.

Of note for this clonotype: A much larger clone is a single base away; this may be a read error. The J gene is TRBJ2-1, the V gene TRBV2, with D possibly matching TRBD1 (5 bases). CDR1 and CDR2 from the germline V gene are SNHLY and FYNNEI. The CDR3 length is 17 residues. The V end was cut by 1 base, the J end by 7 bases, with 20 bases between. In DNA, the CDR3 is TGTGCCAGCAGTGAAGGGGGCGCCCTAGGTGGGCGGAATGAGCAGTTCTTC. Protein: CASSEGGALGGRNEQFF.

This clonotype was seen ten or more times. The DNA of the CDR3 is TGTGCCAGCAGTTCCCCAGGCAGGGGGCTGAATTCACCCCTCCACTTT. It encodes CASSSPGRGLNSPLHF. V usage is TRBV28 and J usage is TRBJ1-6, with 8 bases matching TRBD1. Germline-derived CDR1 and CDR2 are MDHEN and SYDVKM. Trimming at V came to 4 bases and at J to 7 bases, leaving 9 bases not matched to a gene. This CDR3 is 16 amino acids long.

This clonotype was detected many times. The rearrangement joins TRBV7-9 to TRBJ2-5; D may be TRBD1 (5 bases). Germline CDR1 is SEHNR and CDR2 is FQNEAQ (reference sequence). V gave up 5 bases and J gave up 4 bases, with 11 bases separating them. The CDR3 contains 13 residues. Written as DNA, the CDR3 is TGTGCCAGCAGCCAGACAGCGTTAGAGACCCAGTACTTC. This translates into CASSQTALETQYF.

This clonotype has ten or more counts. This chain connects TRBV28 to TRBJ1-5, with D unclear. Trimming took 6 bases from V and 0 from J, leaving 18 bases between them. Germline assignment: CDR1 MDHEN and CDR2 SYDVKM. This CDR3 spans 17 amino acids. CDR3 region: CASSRGPWFASNQPQHF. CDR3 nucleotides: TGTGCCAGCAGCCGCGGCCCCTGGTTTGCTAGCAATCAGCCCCAGCATTTT.

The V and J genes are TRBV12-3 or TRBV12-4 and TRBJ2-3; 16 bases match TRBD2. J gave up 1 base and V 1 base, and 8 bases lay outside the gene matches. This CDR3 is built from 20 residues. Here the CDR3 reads CASSLVPGLAGGRGTDTQYF. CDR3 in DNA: TGTGCCAGCAGTTTAGTGCCGGGACTAGCGGGAGGGCGTGGCACAGATACGCAGTATTTT.

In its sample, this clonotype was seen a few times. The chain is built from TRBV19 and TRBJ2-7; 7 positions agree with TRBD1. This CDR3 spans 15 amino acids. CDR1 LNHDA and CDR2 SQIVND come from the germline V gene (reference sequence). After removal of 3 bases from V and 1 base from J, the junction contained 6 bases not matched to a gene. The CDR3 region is CASSISNRGSYEQYF. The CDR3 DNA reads TGTGCCAGTAGTATTAGTAACAGGGGATCCTACGAGCAGTACTTC.

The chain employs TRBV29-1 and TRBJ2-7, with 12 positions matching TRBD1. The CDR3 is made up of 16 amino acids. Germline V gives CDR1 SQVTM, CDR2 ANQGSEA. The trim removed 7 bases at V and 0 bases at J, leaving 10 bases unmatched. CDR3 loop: CSATGTGGPSSYEQYF. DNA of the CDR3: TGCAGCGCCACCGGGACAGGGGGCCCGAGCTCCTACGAGCAGTACTTC.

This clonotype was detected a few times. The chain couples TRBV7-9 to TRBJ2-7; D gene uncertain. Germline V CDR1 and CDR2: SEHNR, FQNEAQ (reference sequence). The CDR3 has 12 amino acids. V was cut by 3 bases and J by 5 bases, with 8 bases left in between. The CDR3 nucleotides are TGTGCCAGCAGCTTGGAAACTAACGAGCAGTACTTC. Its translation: CASSLETNEQYF.

In DNA form, the CDR3 reads TGTGCCAGCAGTCCTCGGACACGTAATGAAAAACTGTTTTTT. Its translation is CASSPRTRNEKLFF. The V gene is TRBV27, the J gene TRBJ1-4, with D possibly matching TRBD1 (5 bases). The CDR3 loop spans 14 amino acids. Germline V gene data show CDR1 as MNHEY and CDR2 as SMNVEV (reference sequence). V lost 5 bases and J lost 4, with 11 bases in between.